This entry features one TCR beta chain sequence. This sample was taken from a study of blood T cell repertoires in COVID-19. Study as a whole: Spain, Italy and the United States supplied samples that represented acute and convalescent COVID-19. From T cells, B-cell-depleted T cells, or PBMCs came the material, which was cDNA or gDNA.

Per the authors' pipeline: Researchers report that nucleated cell counts were estimated from reference gene primer amplification. Repertoires were generated with immunoSEQ multiplex PCR, while TCRdb's copy carries only in-frame clones and drops some. V, J and clone size derive from that table, while D and trimming were established from the DNA sequence. The profile shows approximately 83,000 clones, around 79% of them singletons. Losses at the gene ends were 4 bases for V and 2 bases for J; bases not matched to a gene: 18. The length of the CDR3 is 19 residues. CDR1 is MGHRA, CDR2 YSYEKL, per germline.

Sequencing was done on a sample of peripheral blood. The clonotype was recovered from a woman older than 75 with acute or convalescent COVID-19. The chain recombines TRBV4-1 with TRBJ1-2; 8 bases agree with TRBD1. The CDR3 nucleotides read TGCGCCAGCAGCCGGGGAGTTAGGACAGGGATTATTGGGAACTATGGCTACACCTTC. This encodes CASSRGVRTGIIGNYGYTF.